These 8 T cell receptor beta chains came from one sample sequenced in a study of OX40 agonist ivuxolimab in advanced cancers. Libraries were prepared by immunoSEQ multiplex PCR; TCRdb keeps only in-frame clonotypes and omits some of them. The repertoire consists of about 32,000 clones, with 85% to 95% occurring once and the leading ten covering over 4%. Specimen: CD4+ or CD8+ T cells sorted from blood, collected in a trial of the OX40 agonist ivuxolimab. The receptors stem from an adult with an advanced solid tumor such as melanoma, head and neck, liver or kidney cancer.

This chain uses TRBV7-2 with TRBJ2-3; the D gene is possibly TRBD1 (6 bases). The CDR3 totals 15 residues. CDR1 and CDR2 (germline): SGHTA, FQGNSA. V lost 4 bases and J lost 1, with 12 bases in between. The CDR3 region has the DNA TGTGCCAGCAGCTCCACAGGGATGGGCACAGATACGCAGTATTTT. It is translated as CASSSTGMGTDTQYF. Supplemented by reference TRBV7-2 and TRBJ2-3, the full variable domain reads GAGVSQSPSNKVTEKGKDVELRCDPISGHTALYWYRQSLGQGLEFLIYFQGNSAPDKSGLPSDRFSAERTGGSVSTLTIQRTQQEDSAVYLCASSSTGMGTDTQYFGPGTRLTVL.

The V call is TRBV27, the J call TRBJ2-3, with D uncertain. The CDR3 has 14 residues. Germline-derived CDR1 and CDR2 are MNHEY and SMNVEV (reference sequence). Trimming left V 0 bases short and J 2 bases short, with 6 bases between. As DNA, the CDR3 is TGTGCCAGCAGTTTATCCTGGACCACAGATACGCAGTATTTT. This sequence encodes CASSLSWTTDTQYF.

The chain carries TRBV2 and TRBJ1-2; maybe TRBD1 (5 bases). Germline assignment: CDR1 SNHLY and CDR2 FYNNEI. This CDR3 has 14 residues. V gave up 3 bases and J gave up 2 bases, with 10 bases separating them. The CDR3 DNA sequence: TGTGCCAGCAGTGACCCGACAGCCAACTATGGCTACACCTTC. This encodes CASSDPTANYGYTF.

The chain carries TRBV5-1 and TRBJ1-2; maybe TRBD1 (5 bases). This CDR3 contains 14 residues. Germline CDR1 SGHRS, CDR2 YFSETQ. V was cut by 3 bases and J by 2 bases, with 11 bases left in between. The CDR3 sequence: CASSSNRDNYGYTF. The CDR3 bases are TGCGCCAGCAGCTCTAACCGGGACAACTATGGCTACACCTTC.

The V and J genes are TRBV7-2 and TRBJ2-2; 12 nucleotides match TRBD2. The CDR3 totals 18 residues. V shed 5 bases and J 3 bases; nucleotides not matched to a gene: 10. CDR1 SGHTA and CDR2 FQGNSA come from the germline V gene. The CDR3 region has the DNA TGTGCCAGCAGCCCCTACCCTAGCGGGAGGGGGGACACCGGGGAGCTGTTTTTT. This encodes CASSPYPSGRGDTGELFF.

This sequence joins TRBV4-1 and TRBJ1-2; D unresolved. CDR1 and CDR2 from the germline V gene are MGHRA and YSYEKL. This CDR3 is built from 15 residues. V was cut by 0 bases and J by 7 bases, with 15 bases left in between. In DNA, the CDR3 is TGCGCCAGCAGCCAAGATTCGCTGAATAGGCTTGGCTACACCTTC. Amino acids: CASSQDSLNRLGYTF.

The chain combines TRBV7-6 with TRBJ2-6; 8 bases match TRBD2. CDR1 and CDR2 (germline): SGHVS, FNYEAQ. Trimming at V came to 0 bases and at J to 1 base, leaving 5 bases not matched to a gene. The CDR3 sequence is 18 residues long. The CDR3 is CASSLASGKSSGANVLTF. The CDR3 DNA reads TGTGCCAGCAGCTTAGCTAGCGGGAAGAGTTCTGGGGCCAACGTCCTGACTTTC.

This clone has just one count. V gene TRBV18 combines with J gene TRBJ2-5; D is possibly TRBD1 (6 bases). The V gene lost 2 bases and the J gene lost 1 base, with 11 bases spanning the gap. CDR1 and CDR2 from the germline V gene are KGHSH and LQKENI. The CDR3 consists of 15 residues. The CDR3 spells CASSPRRQAQETQYF. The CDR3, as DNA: TGTGCCAGCTCACCAAGGAGACAGGCCCAAGAGACCCAGTACTTC.